Listed here are 16 T cell receptor beta chains from one sample, sequenced in a study of glioma-infiltrating T cells. Amplification of TCR alpha and beta CDR3 regions from RNA used iRepertoire nested multiplex PCR. MiXCR, run by TCRdb on the multiplex PCR reads, gives a single entry per CDR3 protein. This table holds over 140,000 distinct CDR3 sequences, approximately 39% found once. Sequenced sample: glioma tissue, nonneoplastic brain tissue, or PBMCs (not recorded which). These receptors originate from a human donor with low-grade glioma or glioblastoma, undergoing nonglioma brain surgery, or in good health (not recorded which).

The table lists this clonotype with a few counts. The chain couples TRBV15 to TRBJ1-5, with unresolved D. Trimming left V 0 bases short and J 0 bases short, with 18 bases between. The CDR3 runs to 19 residues. CDR1 and CDR2 from the germline V gene are LNHNV and YYDKDF (reference sequence). CDR3 bases: TGTGCCACCAGCAGAGATACTTCGTCGACACGTTATAGCAATCAGCCCCAGCATTTT. It yields the protein CATSRDTSSTRYSNQPQHF. The full variable domain, rest sourced from reference TRBV15 and TRBJ1-5, is DAMVIQNPRYQVTQFGKPVTLSCSQTLNHNVMYWYQQKSSQAPKLLFHYYDKDFNNEADTPDNFQSRRPNTSFCFLDIRSPGLGDTAMYLCATSRDTSSTRYSNQPQHFGDGTRLSIL.

The chain is built from TRBV20-1 and TRBJ2-2; D uncertain. Trimming pared 5 bases from V and 2 bases from J, leaving 6 bases between. Germline CDR1 reads DFQATT; CDR2 reads SNEGSKA (reference sequence). The CDR3 is 12 residues long. Here the CDR3 DNA reads TGCAGTGCTCCCGACAACACCGGGGAGCTGTTTTTT. Encoded protein: CSAPDNTGELFF.

The V call is TRBV6-1, the J call TRBJ1-1; D is ambiguous. V lost 7 bases and J 4 bases, leaving 10 bases between the germline ends. Germline V gene data show CDR1 as MNHNS and CDR2 as SASEGT. This CDR3 is 12 amino acids long. CDR3 residues: CASMGRSTEAFF. CDR3 coding DNA: TGTGCCAGCATGGGGAGGTCCACTGAAGCTTTCTTT.

This chain connects TRBV27 to TRBJ2-1; tentatively, D is TRBD2 (6 bases). Germline CDR1 is MNHEY and CDR2 is SMNVEV (reference sequence). Trimming took 2 bases from V and 2 from J, leaving 7 bases between them. The CDR3 covers 14 residues. This chain's CDR3 is CASSLRETYNEQFF. CDR3 DNA sequence: TGTGCCAGCAGTTTACGGGAGACCTACAATGAGCAGTTCTTC.

This clonotype was recorded a few times. The CDR3: CASTVGLRGGNSPLHF. In DNA, the CDR3 is TGTGCCAGCACCGTAGGTTTACGGGGAGGTAATTCACCCCTCCACTTT. This chain joins TRBV28 and TRBJ1-6; unclear D gene. CDR3 size: 16 residues. The V and J ends lost 7 bases and 6 bases respectively, with 19 bases between them. From germline, CDR1 is MDHEN and CDR2 SYDVKM. Together with reference TRBV28 and TRBJ1-6, the CDR3 gives the full variable domain: DVKVTQSSRYLVKRTGEKVFLECVQDMDHENMFWYRQDPGLGLRLIYFSYDVKMKEKGDIPEGYSVSREKKERFSLILESASTNQTSMYLCASTVGLRGGNSPLHFGNGTRLTVT.

There are a few counts of this clonotype. This chain joins TRBV7-9 and TRBJ1-5, with D hard to call. Germline values: CDR1 SEHNR, CDR2 FQNEAQ (reference sequence). V was trimmed by 1 base and J by 4 bases, leaving 8 bases between them. This CDR3 has 14 amino acids. The CDR3 spells CASSLGWGNQPQHF. In nucleotides, the CDR3 is TGTGCCAGCAGCTTAGGCTGGGGAAATCAGCCCCAGCATTTT. Full variable domain (missing parts from reference TRBV7-9 and TRBJ1-5): DTGVSQNPRHKITKRGQNVTFRCDPISEHNRLYWYRQTLGQGPEFLTYFQNEAQLEKSRLLSDRFSAERPKGSFSTLEIQRTEQGDSAMYLCASSLGWGNQPQHFGDGTRLSIL.

The genes are TRBV27 and TRBJ2-1; 8 bases match TRBD1. The germline V gene encodes CDR1 MNHEY and CDR2 SMNVEV (reference sequence). This CDR3 has 15 amino acids. The junction had 11 bases not matched to a gene; V was cut back by 5 bases and J by 8 bases. This CDR3 reads CASSLTGGVSYEQFF. For the CDR3, the DNA is TGTGCCAGCAGTCTAACAGGGGGTGTTAGCTATGAGCAGTTCTTC.

The chain recombines TRBV20-1 with TRBJ2-3, with D perhaps TRBD1 or TRBD2 (5 bases each). This CDR3 contains 15 residues. Trimming removed 1 base at V and 0 bases at J, with 11 bases between. Looked up from germline, CDR1 is DFQATT and CDR2 is SNEGSKA (reference sequence). The CDR3 loop is CSARAGRFSTDTQYF. CDR3 nucleotides: TGCAGTGCTAGAGCGGGGCGGTTTAGCACAGATACGCAGTATTTT.

This clonotype has only a few counts. This chain uses TRBV2 with TRBJ1-3; D gene unclear. With 4 bases removed from V and 4 bases from J, the gap between germline ends came to 14 bases. CDR1 and CDR2 from the germline V gene are SNHLY and FYNNEI. The CDR3 has 15 residues. CDR3 sequence: CASSGRIDRGNTIYF. The CDR3 DNA reads TGTGCCAGCAGTGGGCGGATCGACCGGGGAAACACCATATATTTT.

Written as DNA, the CDR3 is TGTGCCAGCAGCTGGGAGCGACGCTCTGGCTACACCTTC. This translates into CASSWERRSGYTF. The genes are TRBV4-2 and TRBJ1-2, with D uncertain. V was cut by 5 bases and J by 7 bases, with 14 bases left in between. Germline V CDR1 and CDR2: LGHNA, YNFKEQ. This CDR3 is built from 13 residues.

This clonotype showed up just a few times. This chain joins TRBV7-2 and TRBJ1-1, with D hard to call. With 3 bases removed from V and 1 base from J, the gap between germline ends came to 6 bases. The CDR3 covers 13 residues. The V gene's germline CDR1 is SGHTA and CDR2 FQGNSA. The CDR3 nucleotides read TGTGCCAGCAGCTTTGCGGGGAACACTGAAGCTTTCTTT. This codes for CASSFAGNTEAFF.

J is TRBJ2-1 and V is TRBV15; D is ambiguous. This CDR3 is 12 amino acids long. Germline-derived CDR1 and CDR2 are LNHNV and YYDKDF (reference sequence). The V end was cut by 5 bases, the J end by 8 bases, with 10 bases between. CDR3 sequence: CATSFRSHEQFF. The CDR3, as DNA: TGTGCCACCAGCTTCCGGAGCCATGAGCAGTTCTTC.

V usage is TRBV7-9 and J usage is TRBJ1-4; no firm D call. The CDR3 covers 11 residues. Trimming pared 6 bases from V and 8 bases from J, leaving 7 bases between. The V gene's germline CDR1 is SEHNR and CDR2 FQNEAQ (reference sequence). The CDR3 DNA reads TGTGCCAGCAGTTCTGACGAAAAACTGTTTTTT. It translates to CASSSDEKLFF.

In this sample, this clonotype turned up many times. For the CDR3, the DNA is TGTGCCAGCAGTAAGGTTGGCACAGATACGCAGTATTTT. Translated, it gives CASSKVGTDTQYF. The V call is TRBV12-3 or TRBV12-4, the J call TRBJ2-3, with unresolved D. The V end lost 5 bases, the J end lost 1 base, and 7 bases lay between the germline ends. The CDR3 runs to 13 residues.

This chain links TRBV7-9 with TRBJ2-7, with 8 bases identical to TRBD1. The CDR3 runs 14 residues. V dropped 4 bases and J dropped 4; count of bases not matched to a gene: 6. The germline V gene has CDR1 SEHNR and CDR2 FQNEAQ (reference sequence). CDR3 nucleotides: TGTGCCAGCAGCTCAGGACAGGGTTCATACGAGCAGTACTTC. Translated: CASSSGQGSYEQYF.

Only one count was recorded for this clonotype. This chain joins TRBV6-4 and TRBJ1-2; no reliable D call. Looked up from germline, CDR1 is MRHNA and CDR2 is SNTAGT. Between the trimmed V and J ends, which lost 9 bases and 6 bases, there was a span of 5 bases. The CDR3 runs to 9 residues. The CDR3 spells CARVDGYTF. The CDR3 DNA sequence: TGTGCCAGAGTTGATGGCTACACCTTC.